This T cell receptor beta chain was captured by sequencing in a study of T cells in Graves' hyperthyroidism and ophthalmopathy. The germline CDR1 and CDR2 sequences are GTSNPN and SVGIG (reference sequence). The CDR3 contains 15 residues. PBMCs stemmed from over 7.5 ml fresh peripheral blood. Researchers amplified the TCR beta CDR3 regions from RNA transcripts. TCR CDR3 underwent first-round RT-PCR with the HTBI primer set. A single record per CDR3 protein comes from TCRdb applying MiXCR to the multiplex PCR reads. The table shows 700,000 or so distinct CDR3 sequences, with roughly 17% occurring only once. This clonotype was counted at least ten times. The junction departs from germline at one end; a sequencing error may be responsible.

The source of this sequence is a man aged 18 to 30 with Graves' hyperthyroidism. Sequenced input: blood. The rearrangement uses TRBV30 and TRBJ1-1, with TRBD1 matching 7 bases. The CDR3 loop is CACQERGRLKTEAFF. CDR3 DNA: TGTGCCTGTCAGGAGAGGGGGCGCCTGAAGACTGAAGCTTTCTTT.